This TCR beta chain is from a study of identical twins. General study results and limits: Researchers reported weaker excess twin sharing in beta out-of-frame sequences. The models systematically underestimated how much out-of-frame TCR alpha was shared in monozygotic twins.

This clonotype has ten or more counts. Antigen unknown. Each CDR3 protein gets one entry after TCRdb re-called the 5' RACE reads with MiXCR. The data show about 700,000 distinct CDR3 sequences, around 6% seen once. The TCR was taken from a young man in good health. The sample was naive T cells sorted from blood.

In DNA, the CDR3 is TGCGCCAGCAGCTTGGAGGGGGCGACGTACGGCTACACCTTC. This sequence encodes CASSLEGATYGYTF. The rearrangement joins TRBV5-1 to TRBJ1-2; TRBD1 matches at 7 bases. The germline CDR1 and CDR2 sequences are SGHRS and YFSETQ. CDR3 size: 14 residues. The trim removed 0 bases at V and 8 bases at J, leaving 7 bases unmatched.